Sequencing of this TCR beta chain was carried out in a study of spatial heterogeneity in lung cancer. Overall study findings and caveats: Tumor mutation count correlated with how many alpha and beta TCRs expanded intratumorally.

The time point was: sample taken at primary tumor resection. V shed 6 bases and J 4 bases; nucleotides not matched to a gene: 8. This CDR3 is built from 15 residues. TCRdb itself ran the 5' RACE reads through MiXCR, one entry per CDR3 protein. This sample has roughly 6,000 distinct CDR3 sequences, with around 4.8% found just once. This clonotype is medium-sized (0.01 to 0.1%) in the sample. What it binds is not known. The V gene is TRBV12-3 or TRBV12-4, the J gene TRBJ1-5; TRBD1 aligns across 8 bases. The clonotype comes from a male donor with early-stage non-small cell lung cancer. Sample: lung tumor tissue, taken at surgery. DNA for the CDR3: TGTGCCAGCAGCGCAGAGACAGGGGCAAATCAGCCCCAGCATTTT. It specifies CASSAETGANQPQHF.